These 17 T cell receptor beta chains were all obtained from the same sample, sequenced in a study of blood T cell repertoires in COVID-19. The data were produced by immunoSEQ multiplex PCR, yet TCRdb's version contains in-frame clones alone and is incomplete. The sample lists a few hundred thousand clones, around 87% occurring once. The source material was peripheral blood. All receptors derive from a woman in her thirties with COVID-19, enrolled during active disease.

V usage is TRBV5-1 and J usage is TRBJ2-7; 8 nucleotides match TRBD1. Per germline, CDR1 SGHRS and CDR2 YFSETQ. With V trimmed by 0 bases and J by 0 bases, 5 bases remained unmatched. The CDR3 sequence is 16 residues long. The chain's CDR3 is CASSLAEDRGSYEQYF. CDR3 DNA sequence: TGCGCCAGCAGCTTGGCCGAAGACAGGGGCTCCTACGAGCAGTACTTC.

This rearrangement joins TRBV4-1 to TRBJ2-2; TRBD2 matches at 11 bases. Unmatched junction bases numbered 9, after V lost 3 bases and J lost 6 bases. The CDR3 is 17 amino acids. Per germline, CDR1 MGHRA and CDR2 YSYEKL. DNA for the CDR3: TGCGCCAGCAGCCACCTCCTGACTAGCGGGAAAGCCGGGGAGCTGTTTTTT. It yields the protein CASSHLLTSGKAGELFF.

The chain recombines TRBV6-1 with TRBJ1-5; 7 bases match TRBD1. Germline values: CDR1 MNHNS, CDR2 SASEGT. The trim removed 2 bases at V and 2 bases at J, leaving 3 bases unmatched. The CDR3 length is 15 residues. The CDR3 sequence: CASSEPGTGNQPQHF. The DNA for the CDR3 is TGTGCCAGCAGTGAACCCGGGACAGGCAATCAGCCCCAGCATTTT.

DNA for the CDR3: TGTGCCAGCACAAGACAGGGCTACCCCTACGAGCAGTACTTC. Its protein is CASTRQGYPYEQYF. The chain carries TRBV2 and TRBJ2-7; 7 nucleotides match TRBD1. CDR1 is SNHLY, CDR2 FYNNEI, per germline. J lost 2 bases, V lost 7 bases, and 8 bases had no gene match. CDR3 length equals 14 residues.

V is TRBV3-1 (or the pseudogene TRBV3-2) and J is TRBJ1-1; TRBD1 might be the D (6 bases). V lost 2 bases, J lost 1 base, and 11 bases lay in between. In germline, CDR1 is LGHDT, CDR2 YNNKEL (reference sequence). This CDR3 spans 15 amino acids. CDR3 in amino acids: CASSQRPQGNTEAFF. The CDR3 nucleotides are TGTGCCAGCAGCCAAAGGCCACAGGGGAACACTGAAGCTTTCTTT.

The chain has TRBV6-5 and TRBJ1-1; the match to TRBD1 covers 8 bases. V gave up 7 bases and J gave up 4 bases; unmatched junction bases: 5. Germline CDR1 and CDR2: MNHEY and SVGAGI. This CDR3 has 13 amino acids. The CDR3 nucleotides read TGTGCCAGCACCGGACAGGGCGGCACTGAAGCTTTCTTT. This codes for CASTGQGGTEAFF.

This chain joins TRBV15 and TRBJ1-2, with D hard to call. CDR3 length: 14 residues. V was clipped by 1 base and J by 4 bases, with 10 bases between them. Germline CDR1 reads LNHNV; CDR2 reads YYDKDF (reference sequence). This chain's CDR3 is CATSRGRLPYGYTF. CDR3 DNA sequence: TGTGCCACCAGCAGAGGGCGACTGCCCTATGGCTACACCTTC.

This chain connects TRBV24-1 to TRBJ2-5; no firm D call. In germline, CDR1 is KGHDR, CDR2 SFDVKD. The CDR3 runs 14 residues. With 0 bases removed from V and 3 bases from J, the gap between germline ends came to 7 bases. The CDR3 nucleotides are TGTGCCACCAGTGATTTGGTAGATAAAGAGACCCAGTACTTC. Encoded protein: CATSDLVDKETQYF.

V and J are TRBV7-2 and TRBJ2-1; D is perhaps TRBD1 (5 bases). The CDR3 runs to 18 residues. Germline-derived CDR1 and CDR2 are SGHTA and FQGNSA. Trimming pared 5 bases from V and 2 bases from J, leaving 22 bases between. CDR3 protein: CASSASPKGSDTYNEQFF. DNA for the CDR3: TGTGCCAGCAGCGCTTCCCCCAAGGGATCGGACACCTACAATGAGCAGTTCTTC. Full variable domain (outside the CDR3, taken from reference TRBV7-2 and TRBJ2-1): GAGVSQSPSNKVTEKGKDVELRCDPISGHTALYWYRQSLGQGLEFLIYFQGNSAPDKSGLPSDRFSAERTGGSVSTLTIQRTQQEDSAVYLCASSASPKGSDTYNEQFFGPGTRLTVL.

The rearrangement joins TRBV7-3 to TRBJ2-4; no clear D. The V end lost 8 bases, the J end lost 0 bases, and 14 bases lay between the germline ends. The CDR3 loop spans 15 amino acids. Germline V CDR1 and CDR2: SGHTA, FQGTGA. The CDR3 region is CASQKPGLAKNIQYF. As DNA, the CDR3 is TGTGCCAGCCAAAAACCAGGTTTAGCCAAAAACATTCAGTACTTC.

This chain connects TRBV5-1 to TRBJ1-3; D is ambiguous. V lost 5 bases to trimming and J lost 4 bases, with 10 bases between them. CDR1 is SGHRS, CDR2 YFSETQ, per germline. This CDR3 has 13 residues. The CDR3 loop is CASSRESGNTIYF. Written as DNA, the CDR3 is TGCGCCAGCAGTAGAGAAAGCGGAAACACCATATATTTT.

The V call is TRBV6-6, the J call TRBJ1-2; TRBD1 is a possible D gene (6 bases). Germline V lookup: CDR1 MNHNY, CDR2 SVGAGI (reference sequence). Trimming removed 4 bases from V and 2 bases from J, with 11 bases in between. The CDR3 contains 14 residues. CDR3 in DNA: TGTGCCAGCAGTTCAACAGGGAAAAACTATGGCTACACCTTC. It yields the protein CASSSTGKNYGYTF.

The CDR3 sequence is CASSLTRGPLHF. The CDR3 coding sequence is TGTGCCAGCAGTTTAACGCGGGGACCCCTCCACTTT. The rearrangement uses TRBV27 and TRBJ1-6; D is undetermined. The CDR3 has 12 residues. The ends were cut back, 2 bases at V and 12 bases at J, with 8 bases in the middle. CDR1 is MNHEY and CDR2 is SMNVEV in the germline V gene (reference sequence).

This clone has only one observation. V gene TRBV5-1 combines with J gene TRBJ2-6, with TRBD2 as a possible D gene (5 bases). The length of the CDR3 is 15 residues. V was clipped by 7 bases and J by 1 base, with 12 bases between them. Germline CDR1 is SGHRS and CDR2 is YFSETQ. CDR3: CASDGSGSGANVLTF. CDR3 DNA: TGCGCCAGCGATGGGAGTGGTTCTGGGGCCAACGTCCTGACTTTC.

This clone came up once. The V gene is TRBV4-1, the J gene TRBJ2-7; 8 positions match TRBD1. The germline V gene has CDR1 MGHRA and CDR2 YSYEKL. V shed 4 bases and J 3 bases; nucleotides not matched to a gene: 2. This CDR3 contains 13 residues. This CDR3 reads CASSPDRGYEQYF. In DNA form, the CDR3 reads TGCGCCAGCAGCCCCGACAGGGGCTACGAGCAGTACTTC.

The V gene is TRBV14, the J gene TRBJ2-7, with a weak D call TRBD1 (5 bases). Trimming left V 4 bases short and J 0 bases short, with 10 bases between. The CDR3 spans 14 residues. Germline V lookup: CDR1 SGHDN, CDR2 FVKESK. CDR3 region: CASSPRALSYEQYF. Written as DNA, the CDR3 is TGTGCCAGCAGCCCCAGGGCCCTCTCCTACGAGCAGTACTTC.

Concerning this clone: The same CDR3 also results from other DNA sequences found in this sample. CDR3 nucleotide sequence: TGTGCCAGCAGTGACCGGGGAGCTTTCTTT. This translates into CASSDRGAFF. The chain is built from TRBV6-1 and TRBJ1-1; D unclear. Trimming cost V 3 bases and J 10 bases, with 6 bases left between them. The V gene's germline CDR1 is MNHNS and CDR2 SASEGT. The CDR3 length is 10 residues.